One sample yielded the 19 T cell receptor beta chains listed below, sequenced in a study of T cells in women clearing cervical HPV infection. Sequencing was performed with immunoSEQ multiplex PCR; in TCRdb, only in-frame clones are kept and a portion is missing. Its table lists roughly 30,000 clones. What was sequenced was blood buffy coat. The receptors were sampled from a woman aged 18 to 75 with a cervical HPV16 infection that either progressed to CIN3+ or cleared (not recorded which).

A word on this clone: The CDR3 end is not reached by the read, which stops 3 residues before it; the germline J gene fills it in. The J gene is TRBJ1-2, the V gene TRBV29-1; TRBD1 might be the D (5 bases). The CDR3 is 13 residues long. Germline-derived CDR1 and CDR2 are SQVTM and ANQGSEA. The CDR3 DNA, read in part, is TGCAGCGTTTGTCGGGGGAAAGGAAGCGGC. Its protein product is CSVCRGKGSG. The CDR3 reads in full as CSVCRGKGSGYTF.

Note on this clone: With the read ending 3 residues before the CDR3 end, the germline J gene is used to fill in that end. The rearrangement uses TRBV20-1 and TRBJ2-1; 8 bases map to TRBD2. This CDR3 is built from 14 residues. The ends lost 8 bases at V and 8 bases at J; junction bases unmatched: 14. Germline V gene lookup returns CDR1 DFQATT and CDR2 SNEGSKA (reference sequence). CDR3 DNA (partial): TGCAGTTCGGATCTCGGGAGGGGTGTTGATGAG. It encodes CSSDLGRGVDE. The complete CDR3 reads CSSDLGRGVDEQFF.

Regarding this clone: The read ends 3 residues before the CDR3 terminus; that terminus is restored from the germline J gene. This sequence joins TRBV5-4 and TRBJ1-2, with 9 bases that match TRBD1. The CDR3 is made up of 13 amino acids. Germline CDR1 is SGHNT and CDR2 is YYREEE (reference sequence). The part of the CDR3 DNA that was read is TGTGCCAGCAGCCGGACAGGGGTGGGCGAC. It encodes CASSRTGVGD. The whole CDR3 region reads CASSRTGVGDYTF.

For this clone: Read data end 3 residues before the CDR3 end; the end is taken from the germline J gene. The chain links TRBV5-6 to TRBJ1-1; 8 bases fit TRBD1. The germline gives CDR1 SGHDT, CDR2 YYEEEE. After removal of 4 bases from V and 5 bases from J, the junction contained 7 bases not matched to a gene. This CDR3 region has 14 residues. CDR3: CASSAQGEGTEAFF. CDR3 DNA, as far as it was read: TGTGCCAGCAGCGCACAGGGGGAAGGGACTGAA.

Concerning this clone itself: With the read ending 3 residues before the CDR3 end, the germline J gene is used to fill in that end. The chain employs TRBV18 and TRBJ2-4; weak D call: TRBD1 (6 bases). CDR3 length: 18 residues. In germline, CDR1 is KGHSH, CDR2 LQKENI. This chain's CDR3 is CASLPGLESTGGNQPQYF. CDR3 DNA, as far as it was read: TGTGCCAGCTTACCGGGTTTAGAATCGACAGGAGGAAATCAGCCT.

Here the CDR3 reads CASSGDREGQYF. The sequenced part of the CDR3 DNA is TGTGCCAGCTCCGGGGACAGGGAAGGT. The chain joins TRBV18 to TRBJ2-4, with 9 bases aligning to TRBD1. The read gets to within 3 residues of the CDR3 end, and the germline J gene fills in the rest. Germline CDR1 reads KGHSH; CDR2 reads LQKENI. CDR3 size: 12 residues. The full variable domain, its missing parts supplied by reference TRBV18 and TRBJ2-4, is NAGVMQNPRHLVRRRGQEARLRCSPMKGHSHVYWYRQLPEEGLKFMVYLQKENIIDESGMPKERFSAEFPKEGPSILRIQQVVRGDSAAYFCASSGDREGQYFGAGTRLSVL.

The CDR3 bases that were read are TGTGCCTGGAGTGGGACAGGTCGAGGC. This gives the protein CAWSGTGRG. The full CDR3 protein reads CAWSGTGRGYTF. This chain uses TRBV30 with TRBJ1-2, with TRBD1 identical over 7 bases. Read coverage stops 3 residues before the CDR3 terminus; the germline J gene supplies the remainder. The CDR3 is 12 residues long. CDR1 and CDR2 from the germline V gene are GTSNPN and SVGIG (reference sequence).

On this clone: The CDR3 end is not reached by the read, which stops 3 residues before it; the germline J gene fills it in. The chain joins TRBV13 to TRBJ2-7, with 9 bases aligning to TRBD1. The trim removed 5 bases at V and 4 bases at J, leaving 6 bases unmatched. Germline V gene data show CDR1 as PRHDT and CDR2 as FYEKMQ (reference sequence). The CDR3 is 14 amino acids. The CDR3 spells CASSPGTGRYEQYF. The CDR3 bases that were read are TGTGCCAGCAGCCCCGGGACAGGGAGGTACGAG.

Worth noting for this clone: Read sequence stops 3 residues before the CDR3 end, and the germline J gene provides the missing end. V and J are TRBV30 and TRBJ2-3; 9 positions agree with TRBD2. Germline values: CDR1 GTSNPN, CDR2 SVGIG (reference sequence). The CDR3 loop spans 17 amino acids. Trimming cost V 0 bases and J 1 base; bases outside gene matches: 8. CDR3 DNA (partial): TGTGCCTGGAGTGTACAGGTAGCGGGGGTCCGCACAGATACG. The encoded protein is CAWSVQVAGVRTDT. The entire CDR3 protein reads CAWSVQVAGVRTDTQYF.

Comments on this clone: From the germline J gene comes the end of the CDR3, since the read stops 3 residues before it. This chain joins TRBV30 and TRBJ2-2, with a tentative D call TRBD1 (6 bases). The CDR3 is 15 residues long. Germline-derived CDR1 and CDR2 are GTSNPN and SVGIG (reference sequence). This CDR3 reads CAWSGLGATNEKLFF. The CDR3 bases that were read are TGTGCCTGGAGTGGTCTGGGGGCAACTAATGAAAAG.

About this clone: The read stops 3 residues short of the end of the CDR3; the missing end is completed from the germline J gene. The chain carries TRBV7-8 and TRBJ2-2, with 7 nucleotides matching TRBD1. V dropped 5 bases and J dropped 5; count of bases not matched to a gene: 14. This CDR3 spans 17 amino acids. Germline assignment: CDR1 SGHVS and CDR2 FQNEAQ. This CDR3 reads CASSQARQGRQTGELFF. CDR3 DNA (partial): TGTGCCAGCAGCCAAGCGAGACAGGGTCGTCAGACCGGGGAG.

Points on this clone: The sequence runs out 3 residues before the end of the CDR3; the remainder is reconstructed from the germline J gene. V gene TRBV20-1 combines with J gene TRBJ2-1, with D unclear. The germline CDR1 and CDR2 sequences are DFQATT and SNEGSKA (reference sequence). Deletions cut 6 bases from V and 4 bases from J, with 25 bases between. This CDR3 is 17 amino acids long. CDR3 bases read: TGCAGTGCGATCAGCCACATGGAAAGATCGCGGTACAATGAG. Protein: CSAISHMERSRYNE. The full CDR3 reads CSAISHMERSRYNEQFF.

Points on this clone: With the read ending 3 residues before the CDR3 end, the germline J gene is used to fill in that end. The gene calls are TRBV20-1 and TRBJ2-1; possible D gene TRBD2, 5 bases. Trimming pared 0 bases from V and 4 bases from J, leaving 16 bases between. Germline V gene data show CDR1 as DFQATT and CDR2 as SNEGSKA (reference sequence). This CDR3 has 16 residues. CDR3 amino acids: CSARDSWRAIYNEQFF. CDR3 bases read: TGCAGTGCTAGAGATTCTTGGCGGGCGATTTACAATGAG.

Worth noting for this clone: The sequence runs out 3 residues before the end of the CDR3; the remainder is reconstructed from the germline J gene. The chain combines TRBV19 with TRBJ1-1; D possibly corresponds to TRBD1 (5 bases). The CDR3 is made up of 14 amino acids. V was pared by 3 bases and J by 1 base, with 9 bases between. Germline-derived CDR1 and CDR2 are LNHDA and SQIVND (reference sequence). Partial CDR3 DNA: TGTGCCAGTAGTATCCCCACAGGGAACACTGAA. As protein: CASSIPTGNTE. The whole CDR3 reads CASSIPTGNTEAFF.

Of note for this clone: The read is 3 residues too short to cover the CDR3 end, so that end is filled in from the germline J gene. The rearrangement links TRBV5-1 to TRBJ2-5; possibly TRBD1 for D (5 bases). Germline-derived CDR1 and CDR2 are SGHRS and YFSETQ. V lost 4 bases, J lost 1 base, and 14 bases lay in between. This CDR3 has 15 amino acids. The CDR3 here is CASSMLHTGQETQYF. The part of the CDR3 DNA that was read is TGCGCCAGCAGCATGCTTCACACAGGCCAAGAGACC.

Regarding this clone: Read data end 3 residues before the CDR3 end; the end is taken from the germline J gene. V is TRBV6-1 and J is TRBJ2-3; 7 nucleotides match TRBD1. The CDR3 is 12 amino acids. Germline V gene data show CDR1 as MNHNS and CDR2 as SASEGT. The CDR3 DNA, read in part, is TGTGCCAGCAGTGAACAGGGGGAGACG. Amino acid sequence: CASSEQGET. The whole CDR3 is CASSEQGETQYF.

Notes on this clone: The read ends 3 residues shy of where the CDR3 ends; the end is completed using the germline J gene. The rearrangement links TRBV7-8 to TRBJ1-1; 7 bases line up with TRBD1. The CDR3 has 17 residues. CDR1 and CDR2 from the germline V gene are SGHVS and FQNEAQ. Unmatched junction bases numbered 8, after V lost 0 bases and J lost 1 base. CDR3 DNA, as far as it was read: TGTGCCAGCAGCTTAGCCCTAAACAGGGGTCGGAACACTGAA. Its translation is CASSLALNRGRNTE. From start to end, the CDR3 is CASSLALNRGRNTEAFF.

On this clone: The CDR3 goes on 3 residues after the read ends, and that part is filled in from the germline J gene. The chain is built from TRBV2 and TRBJ1-2; 8 bases match TRBD1. Trimming removed 2 bases from V and 4 bases from J; junction bases left unmatched: 6. The CDR3 has 15 residues. In germline, CDR1 is SNHLY, CDR2 FYNNEI. CDR3 amino acids: CASSERAGGGYGYTF. The sequenced CDR3 bases are TGTGCCAGCAGTGAAAGGGCAGGGGGCGGCTATGGC.

Concerning this clone itself: The CDR3 end is not reached by the read, which stops 3 residues before it; the germline J gene fills it in. The chain employs TRBV19 and TRBJ2-1, with 9 positions matching TRBD2. Germline V gives CDR1 LNHDA, CDR2 SQIVND (reference sequence). V lost 3 bases to trimming and J lost 8 bases; unmatched junction nucleotides: 2. This CDR3 spans 13 amino acids. The part of the CDR3 DNA that was read is TGTGCCAGTAGTATGCGGGGGGGAGATGAG. It yields the protein CASSMRGGDE. The whole CDR3 reads CASSMRGGDEQFF.